Below are 17 T cell receptor beta chains sequenced from a single sample in a study of regulatory T cells in long-lasting Graves disease. This sample's time point: persistent/refractory GD, antithyroid drugs over 5 years with positive TRAb. RNA from PBMCs was the source of the TCR library. With iRepertoire HTBI primers and Arm-PCR of CDR3 regions, TCR beta libraries were built. Each CDR3 protein is one row after TCRdb ran MiXCR on the multiplex PCR reads. The sample holds 400,000 to 500,000 distinct CDR3 sequences, over 20% seen once. The sample was peripheral blood mononuclear cells (PBMCs), taken when the disease was refractory, from a patient treated with antithyroid drugs. The receptors shown here come from a female donor with Graves disease.

At least ten counts were recorded for this clonotype. The CDR3 here is CASSETGKGTGELFF. Here the CDR3 DNA reads TGTGCCAGCAGTGAAACGGGTAAAGGGACCGGGGAGCTGTTTTTT. The chain has TRBV6-1 and TRBJ2-2; D gene uncertain. This CDR3 spans 15 amino acids. V was pared by 2 bases and J by 5 bases, with 12 bases between. Germline V gives CDR1 MNHNS, CDR2 SASEGT.

This clonotype was counted between two and nine times. This chain joins TRBV10-3 and TRBJ1-4, with D possibly matching TRBD1 (6 bases). This CDR3 has 12 amino acids. The germline gives CDR1 ENHRY, CDR2 SYGVKD. Trimming took off 5 bases at V and 8 bases at J, with 9 bases between the two ends. The CDR3 spells CAISKQGEKLFF. CDR3 nucleotide sequence: TGTGCCATCAGTAAACAGGGCGAAAAACTGTTTTTT.

In its sample, this clonotype was seen many times. CDR3 sequence (DNA): TGTGCCAGCAGCTTGGGGAACGGGGGCTGGGAGACCCAGTACTTC. It translates to CASSLGNGGWETQYF. V gene TRBV5-5 combines with J gene TRBJ2-5; tentatively, D is TRBD1 or TRBD2 (6 bases each). The germline V gene encodes CDR1 SGHKS and CDR2 YYEKEE (reference sequence). The length of the CDR3 is 15 residues. Trimming pared 0 bases from V and 5 bases from J, leaving 14 bases between.

This clonotype was recorded only once. CDR3: CSAFTGTGDPYGYTF. In DNA, the CDR3 is TGCAGTGCTTTCACCGGGACAGGGGACCCCTATGGCTACACCTTC. The chain uses TRBV20-1 and TRBJ1-2, with 10 bases identical to TRBD1. V lost 5 bases and J lost 4; bases outside the gene matches: 10. CDR1 and CDR2 (germline): DFQATT, SNEGSKA (reference sequence). The CDR3 loop spans 15 amino acids.

This clonotype was detected many times. This rearrangement joins TRBV6-2 or TRBV6-3 to TRBJ1-5; D possibly corresponds to TRBD1 (5 bases). This CDR3 spans 16 amino acids. With 5 bases removed from V and 0 bases from J, the gap between germline ends came to 14 bases. Germline CDR1 and CDR2: MNHEY and SVGEGT. The CDR3 here is CASSDLGDYSNQPQHF. For the CDR3, the DNA is TGTGCCAGCAGTGATCTCGGGGACTATAGCAATCAGCCCCAGCATTTT.

This sequence joins TRBV9 and TRBJ2-3; D is perhaps TRBD2 (6 bases). This CDR3 comprises 17 residues. The V end was cut by 3 bases, the J end by 7 bases, with 24 bases between. Germline V gene lookup returns CDR1 SGDLS and CDR2 YYNGEE. The chain's CDR3 is CASSAPLDGSGQHTQYF. The CDR3 DNA follows: TGTGCCAGCAGCGCACCACTAGACGGGAGTGGGCAGCATACGCAGTATTTT.

This clonotype was detected a few times. The V gene is TRBV7-9, the J gene TRBJ1-2, with TRBD1 matching 7 bases. This CDR3 comprises 15 residues. V lost 5 bases to trimming and J lost 5 bases; unmatched junction nucleotides: 11. CDR1 is SEHNR, CDR2 FQNEAQ, per germline (reference sequence). The CDR3 nucleotides read TGTGCCAGCAGCCCAGGGGGACTATTTATGTATGGCTACACCTTC. It yields the protein CASSPGGLFMYGYTF.

The chain links TRBV20-1 to TRBJ2-5; D gene ambiguous. Trimming cost V 3 bases and J 9 bases, with 23 bases left between them. In germline, CDR1 is DFQATT, CDR2 SNEGSKA (reference sequence). CDR3 size: 15 residues. The CDR3 reads CSASASFATQAAQYF. CDR3 DNA sequence: TGCAGTGCTAGCGCTTCGTTTGCGACGCAGGCGGCCCAGTACTTC.

The rearrangement joins TRBV29-1 to TRBJ2-5; D remains unclear. In germline, CDR1 is SQVTM, CDR2 ANQGSEA. V gave up 8 bases and J gave up 4 bases, with 11 bases separating them. The CDR3 is 11 amino acids. The CDR3 DNA reads TGCAGCCACCCCATGGGAGAGACCCAGTACTTC. Its translation: CSHPMGETQYF.

This clonotype was seen ten or more times. CDR3 in amino acids: CASSYGGNTGELFF. CDR3 in DNA: TGTGCCAGCAGTTACGGTGGGAACACCGGGGAGCTGTTTTTT. The chain links TRBV6-2 or TRBV6-3 to TRBJ2-2; D remains unclear. Germline V lookup: CDR1 MNHEY, CDR2 SVGEGT. This CDR3 has 14 residues. Trimming removed 2 bases from V and 1 base from J, with 5 bases in between.

The chain links TRBV6-5 to TRBJ1-5; 7 bases map to TRBD1. The V gene's germline CDR1 is MNHEY and CDR2 SVGAGI. The CDR3 spans 17 residues. J gave up 0 bases and V 4 bases, and 9 bases lay outside the gene matches. As DNA, the CDR3 is TGTGCCAGCAGTTTCACACAGGGGTTCCTTAGCAATCAGCCCCAGCATTTT. Protein product: CASSFTQGFLSNQPQHF.

This clonotype was found many times. This rearrangement joins TRBV28 to TRBJ2-7, with 11 bases identical to TRBD1. This CDR3 contains 15 residues. Per germline, CDR1 MDHEN and CDR2 SYDVKM. J gave up 5 bases and V 5 bases, and 8 bases lay outside the gene matches. The CDR3 loop reads CASSTSGTGGNEQYF. The CDR3 DNA reads as TGTGCCAGCAGTACATCCGGGACAGGGGGAAACGAGCAGTACTTC.

CDR3 DNA: TGTGCCAGCAGCCAGGAGCTGGGGATCGGGGAGCTGTTTTTT. Encoded protein: CASSQELGIGELFF. This chain connects TRBV7-3 to TRBJ2-2; D ambiguous. Trimming pared 5 bases from V and 7 bases from J, leaving 14 bases between. The CDR3 is 14 amino acids. Germline V CDR1 and CDR2: SGHTA, FQGTGA.

In this sample, this clonotype turned up a few times. The rearrangement joins TRBV7-9 to TRBJ1-4; D is uncertain. Germline V CDR1 and CDR2: SEHNR, FQNEAQ (reference sequence). This CDR3 is 11 amino acids long. V lost 5 bases, J lost 7 bases, and 5 bases lay in between. The CDR3 reads CASSEAEKLFF. The CDR3 nucleotides are TGTGCCAGCAGCGAGGCTGAAAAACTGTTTTTT.

This clonotype has at least ten counts. The chain is built from TRBV29-1 and TRBJ2-2; D ambiguous. This CDR3 is 14 amino acids long. CDR1 and CDR2 from the germline V gene are SQVTM and ANQGSEA. The V and J ends lost 6 bases and 1 base respectively, with 12 bases between them. CDR3 sequence: CSVADWENTGELFF. The CDR3 nucleotides are TGCAGCGTCGCCGACTGGGAGAACACCGGGGAGCTGTTTTTT.

On this clonotype: In this CDR3 the conserved last residue, phenylalanine or tryptophan, is missing, so a read error is likely. The chain joins TRBV28 to TRBJ2-1; D gene uncertain. Germline lookup yields CDR1 MDHEN and CDR2 SYDVKM. The CDR3 length is 14 residues. With 1 base removed from V and 7 bases from J, the gap between germline ends came to 11 bases. The CDR3 coding sequence is TGTGCCAGCAGTTTATATAGCCTCCGGAATGAGCAGTTCCTC. This gives the protein CASSLYSLRNEQFL.

A few counts support this clonotype. The chain recombines TRBV28 with TRBJ2-3; 11 bases align to TRBD2. Germline CDR1 MDHEN, CDR2 SYDVKM. The junction had 6 bases not matched to a gene; V was cut back by 3 bases and J by 4 bases. The CDR3 length is 16 residues. DNA of the CDR3: TGTGCCAGCAGTTTCCCACTAGCGGGAGTACCAGATACGCAGTATTTT. Protein: CASSFPLAGVPDTQYF. The full variable domain, its missing parts supplied by reference TRBV28 and TRBJ2-3, is DVKVTQSSRYLVKRTGEKVFLECVQDMDHENMFWYRQDPGLGLRLIYFSYDVKMKEKGDIPEGYSVSREKKERFSLILESASTNQTSMYLCASSFPLAGVPDTQYFGPGTRLTVL.